This T cell receptor beta chain was identified during a study of blood T cell repertoires in COVID-19. This table comes from immunoSEQ multiplex PCR, and its TCRdb copy is limited to in-frame clones, with some not included. This table has around 290,000 clones, over 75% appearing once. Germline lookup yields CDR1 SNHLY and CDR2 FYNNEI. This CDR3 has 12 amino acids. J gave up 7 bases and V 11 bases, and 5 bases lay outside the gene matches. Sequencing was done on a sample of PBMCs or T cells enriched from blood (not recorded which). The J gene is TRBJ1-3, the V gene TRBV2; 10 bases align to TRBD1. This TCR derives from a woman aged 30 to 39 who had recovered from COVID-19. CDR3 DNA sequence: TGTGCCGTCAGACAGGGGGCCAACACCATATATTTT. Its translation: CAVRQGANTIYF.